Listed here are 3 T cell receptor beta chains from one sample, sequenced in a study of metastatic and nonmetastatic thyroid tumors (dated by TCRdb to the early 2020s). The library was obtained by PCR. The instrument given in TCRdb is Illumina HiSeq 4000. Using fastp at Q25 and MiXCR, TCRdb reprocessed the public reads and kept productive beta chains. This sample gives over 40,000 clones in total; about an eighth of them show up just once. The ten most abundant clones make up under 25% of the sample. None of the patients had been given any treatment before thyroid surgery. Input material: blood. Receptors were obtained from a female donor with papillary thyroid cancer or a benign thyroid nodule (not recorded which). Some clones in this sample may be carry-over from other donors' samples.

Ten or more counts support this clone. The chain's CDR3 is CAISDGTGRDEQYF. CDR3 nucleotide sequence: TGTGCCATCAGTGACGGTACAGGGCGCGACGAGCAGTACTTC. The chain is built from TRBV10-3 and TRBJ2-7; D is possibly TRBD1 (6 bases). The germline V and J ends were trimmed by 3 bases and 5 bases, with 14 bases remaining between them. The germline CDR1 and CDR2 sequences are ENHRY and SYGVKD. The CDR3 totals 14 residues.

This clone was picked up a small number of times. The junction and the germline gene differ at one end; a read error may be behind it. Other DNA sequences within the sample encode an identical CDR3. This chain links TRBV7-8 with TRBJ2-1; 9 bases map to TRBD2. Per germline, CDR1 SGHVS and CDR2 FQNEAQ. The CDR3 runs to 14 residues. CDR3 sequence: CASRSSGAYNEQFF. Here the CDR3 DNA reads TGCGCCAGCAGGTCTAGCGGGGCGTACAATGAGCAGTTCTTC.

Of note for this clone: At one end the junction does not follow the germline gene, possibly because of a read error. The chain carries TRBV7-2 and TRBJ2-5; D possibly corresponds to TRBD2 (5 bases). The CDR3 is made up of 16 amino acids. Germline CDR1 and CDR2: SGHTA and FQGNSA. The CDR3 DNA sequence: TGTGCCAACAGCTTAGGGTATGTCGGGGTTTGGGAGACCCAGTACTTC. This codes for CANSLGYVGVWETQYF. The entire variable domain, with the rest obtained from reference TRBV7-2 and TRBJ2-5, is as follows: GAGVSQSPSNKVTEKGKDVELRCDPISGHTALYWYRQSLGQGLEFLIYFQGNSAPDKSGLPSDRFSAERTGGSVSTLTIQRTQQEDSAVYLCANSLGYVGVWETQYFGPGTRLLVL.